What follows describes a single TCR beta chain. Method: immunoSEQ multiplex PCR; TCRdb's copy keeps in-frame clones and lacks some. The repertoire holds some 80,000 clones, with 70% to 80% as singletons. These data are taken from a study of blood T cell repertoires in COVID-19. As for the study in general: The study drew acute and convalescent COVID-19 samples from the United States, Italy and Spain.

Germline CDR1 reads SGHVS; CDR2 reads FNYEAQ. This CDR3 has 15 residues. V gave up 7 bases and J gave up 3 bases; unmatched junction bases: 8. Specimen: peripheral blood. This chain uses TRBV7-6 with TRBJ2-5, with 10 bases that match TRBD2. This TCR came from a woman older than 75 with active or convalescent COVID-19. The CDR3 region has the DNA TGTGCCAGCACTCGGAGGAGCGGGAGGGAAGAGACCCAGTACTTC. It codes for CASTRRSGREETQYF.